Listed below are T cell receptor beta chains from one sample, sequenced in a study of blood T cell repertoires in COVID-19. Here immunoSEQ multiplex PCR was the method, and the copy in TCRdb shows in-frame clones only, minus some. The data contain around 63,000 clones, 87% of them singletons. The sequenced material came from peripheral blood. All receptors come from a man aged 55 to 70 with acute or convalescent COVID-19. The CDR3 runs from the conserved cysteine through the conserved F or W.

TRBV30 CAWSVPGSPLHF
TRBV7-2 CASSLARTGWSNSPLHF
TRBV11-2 CASSHPTSGGVNRYNEQFF
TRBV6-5 CASSPAVAYGYTF
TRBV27 CASSLRGQGYYEQYF
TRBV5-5 CASSWQRGDTDTQYF
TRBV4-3 CASSQANSPYGYTF
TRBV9 CASSARPVGQGTGELFF
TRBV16 CASSQQGTGDYGYTF
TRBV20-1 CSASVPQGESTDTQYF
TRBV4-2 CASSQGLSQGVYEQYF
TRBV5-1 CASSGSTRGGVYEQYF
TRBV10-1 CASSESDGAVEQYF
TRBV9 CASSGNSGLEETQYF
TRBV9 CASSQNSRAGSSYEQYF
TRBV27 CASRGRDTDTQYF
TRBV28 CASSLIAQGNTEAFF
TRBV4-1 CASSHPEGGVSYNEQFF
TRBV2 CASNGQGHMEELFF
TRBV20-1 CSARHPVGQSF
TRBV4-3 CASSQDSGKEQFF
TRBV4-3 CASSQEIWTAEQYF
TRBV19 CASMVEGATYNEQFF
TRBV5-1 CASSAGTRGYSSETQYF
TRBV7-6 CASSLGGGGTDTQYF
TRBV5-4 CASSLGTDGNTIYF
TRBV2 CASSGGHSNQPQHF
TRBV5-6 CASSFGVGTEAFF
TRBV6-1 CASSEGNPGGEAFF
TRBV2 CASRGRDRELFF
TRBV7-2 CASSPPAWGQGPNTEAFF
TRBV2 CASRTGEYEKLFF
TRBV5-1 CASSFTGDGNTEAFF
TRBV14 CASSSQGGTGELFF
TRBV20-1 CSASSGTGGNYGYTF
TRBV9 CASSVTGSPETQYF
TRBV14 CASSPDRVDGYTF
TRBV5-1 CASSLAQNYEQYF
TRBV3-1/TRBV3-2 CASSQDGWTGGAGANVLTF
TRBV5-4 CASNENRNYGYTF
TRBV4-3 CASSQDLGLTDTQYF
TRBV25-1 CASSESAEAFF
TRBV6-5 CASGPRGYEQYF
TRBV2 CASIHGLEGNEQFF
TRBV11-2 CASSITGAGVSGGYTF
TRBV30 CAWSVGLAGDEQFF
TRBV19 CASGPSRLGSLGYNEQFF
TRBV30 CAWSLGADTQYF
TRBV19 CASTKFGELFF
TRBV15 CATSRDSRGAYTF
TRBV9 CASSDAGTGSFNEQFF